This entry describes one TCR beta chain. This sequence may be a read error, since a much larger clone differs from it by one base. The data derive from a study of blood T cells in healthy people across ages. The wider study: For every two T cells, template switching captured about one barcoded beta molecule.

CDR1 is MNHEY and CDR2 is SMNVEV in the germline V gene (reference sequence). CDR3 size: 13 residues. It was with a sample-barcoded 5' primer and a J-beta primer mix that a second PCR of roughly 7 to 12 cycles was run. The template-switch adaptor, which had 12 random nucleotides, put a tag on each cDNA molecule. Paired-end reads containing CDR3 totaled no fewer than 3 million for each sample. From the 5' RACE reads, TCRdb called clonotypes with MiXCR, one entry per CDR3 protein. The table shows some 1.7 million distinct CDR3 sequences, with roughly 30% occurring only once. The clonotype comes from a woman aged 25 to 39 in good health. This chain joins TRBV27 and TRBJ1-1, with D tentatively TRBD1 (5 bases). Sequenced input: blood. CDR3 loop: CASSFRDYTGAFF. CDR3 DNA sequence: TGTGCCAGCAGTTTCAGGGATTACACTGGAGCTTTCTTT.